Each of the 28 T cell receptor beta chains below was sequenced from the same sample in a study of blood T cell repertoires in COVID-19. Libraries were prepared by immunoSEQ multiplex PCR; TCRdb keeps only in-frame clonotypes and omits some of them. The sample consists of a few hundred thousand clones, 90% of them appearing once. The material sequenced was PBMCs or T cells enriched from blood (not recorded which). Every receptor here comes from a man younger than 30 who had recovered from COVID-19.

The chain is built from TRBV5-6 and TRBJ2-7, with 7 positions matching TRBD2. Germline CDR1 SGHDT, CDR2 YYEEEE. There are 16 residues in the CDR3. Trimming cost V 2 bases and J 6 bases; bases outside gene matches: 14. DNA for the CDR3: TGTGCCAGCAGCTTAGTCCTCCAGCCGGGAGGAGGCGAGCAGTACTTC. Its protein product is CASSLVLQPGGGEQYF.

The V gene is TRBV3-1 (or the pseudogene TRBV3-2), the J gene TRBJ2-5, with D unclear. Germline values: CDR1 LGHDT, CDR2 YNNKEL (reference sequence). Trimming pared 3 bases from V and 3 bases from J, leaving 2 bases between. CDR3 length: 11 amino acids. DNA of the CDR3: TGTGCCAGCAGCCATAAAGAGACCCAGTACTTC. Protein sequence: CASSHKETQYF.

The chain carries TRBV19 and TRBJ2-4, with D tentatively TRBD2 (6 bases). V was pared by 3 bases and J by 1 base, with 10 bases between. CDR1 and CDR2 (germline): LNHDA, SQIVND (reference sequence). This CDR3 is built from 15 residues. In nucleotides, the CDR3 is TGTGCCAGTAGTATCCTAGGAGGGGCCAAAAACATTCAGTACTTC. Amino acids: CASSILGGAKNIQYF.

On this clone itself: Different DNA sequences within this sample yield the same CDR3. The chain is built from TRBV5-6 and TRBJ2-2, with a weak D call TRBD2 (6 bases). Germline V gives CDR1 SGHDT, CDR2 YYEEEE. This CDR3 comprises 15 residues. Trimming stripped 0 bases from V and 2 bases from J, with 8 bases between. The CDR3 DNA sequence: TGTGCCAGCAGCTTGGCTGGGACTAACACCGGGGAGCTGTTTTTT. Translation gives CASSLAGTNTGELFF.

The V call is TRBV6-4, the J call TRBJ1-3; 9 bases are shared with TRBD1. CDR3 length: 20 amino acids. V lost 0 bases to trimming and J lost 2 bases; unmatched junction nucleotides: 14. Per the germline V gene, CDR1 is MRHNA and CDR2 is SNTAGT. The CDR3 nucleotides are TGTGCCAGCAGTGACTCGGGGAATTGGACAGGGGCTGTTGCTGGAAACACCATATATTTT. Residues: CASSDSGNWTGAVAGNTIYF.

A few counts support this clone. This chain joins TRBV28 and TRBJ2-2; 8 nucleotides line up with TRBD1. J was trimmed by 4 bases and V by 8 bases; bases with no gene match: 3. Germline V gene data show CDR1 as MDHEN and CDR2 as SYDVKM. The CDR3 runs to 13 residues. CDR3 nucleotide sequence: TGTGCCAGCCAGGGGGCTATCACCGGGGAGCTGTTTTTT. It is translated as CASQGAITGELFF. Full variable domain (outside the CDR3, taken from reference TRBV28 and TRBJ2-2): DVKVTQSSRYLVKRTGEKVFLECVQDMDHENMFWYRQDPGLGLRLIYFSYDVKMKEKGDIPEGYSVSREKKERFSLILESASTNQTSMYLCASQGAITGELFFGEGSRLTVL.

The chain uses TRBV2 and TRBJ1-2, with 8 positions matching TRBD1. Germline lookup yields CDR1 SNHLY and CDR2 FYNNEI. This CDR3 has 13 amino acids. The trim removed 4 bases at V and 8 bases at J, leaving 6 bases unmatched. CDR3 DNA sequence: TGTGCCAGCAGTGGACAGGGGTCCAAGGGCTACACCTTC. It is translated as CASSGQGSKGYTF.

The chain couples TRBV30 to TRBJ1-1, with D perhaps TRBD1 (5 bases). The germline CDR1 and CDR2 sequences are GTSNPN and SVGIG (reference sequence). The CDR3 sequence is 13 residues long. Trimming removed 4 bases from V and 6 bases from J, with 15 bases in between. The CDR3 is CAWKSKGWAEAFF. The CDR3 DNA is TGTGCCTGGAAGTCGAAGGGGTGGGCTGAAGCTTTCTTT.

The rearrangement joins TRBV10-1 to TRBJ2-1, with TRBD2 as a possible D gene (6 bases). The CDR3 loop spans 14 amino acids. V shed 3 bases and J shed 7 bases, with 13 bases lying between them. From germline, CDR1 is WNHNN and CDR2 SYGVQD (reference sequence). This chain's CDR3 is CASSDFTGTNEQFF. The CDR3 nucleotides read TGCGCCAGCAGTGATTTTACCGGGACTAATGAGCAGTTCTTC.

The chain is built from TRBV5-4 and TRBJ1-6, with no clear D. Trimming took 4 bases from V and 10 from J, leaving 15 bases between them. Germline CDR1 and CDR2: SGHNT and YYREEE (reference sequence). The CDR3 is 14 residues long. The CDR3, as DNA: TGTGCCAGCAGCAGGCAGGAACCCTTCTCACCCCTCCACTTT. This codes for CASSRQEPFSPLHF.

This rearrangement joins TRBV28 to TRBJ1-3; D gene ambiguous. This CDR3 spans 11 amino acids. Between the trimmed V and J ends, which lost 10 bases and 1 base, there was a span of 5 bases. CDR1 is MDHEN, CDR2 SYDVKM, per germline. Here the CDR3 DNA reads TGTGCCACCTCTTCTGGAAACACCATATATTTT. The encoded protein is CATSSGNTIYF.

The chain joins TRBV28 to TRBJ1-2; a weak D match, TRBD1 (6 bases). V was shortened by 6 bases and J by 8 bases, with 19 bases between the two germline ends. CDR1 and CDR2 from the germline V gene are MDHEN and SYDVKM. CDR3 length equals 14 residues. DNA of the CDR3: TGTGCCAGCAGCACCGGGACAAAACTTGGAGGCTACACCTTC. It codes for CASSTGTKLGGYTF.

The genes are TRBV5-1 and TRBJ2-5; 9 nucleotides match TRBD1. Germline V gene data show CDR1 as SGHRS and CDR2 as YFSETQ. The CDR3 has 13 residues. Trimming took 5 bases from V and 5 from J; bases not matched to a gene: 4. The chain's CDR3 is CASRRTGVETQYF. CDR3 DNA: TGCGCCAGCAGACGGACAGGGGTTGAGACCCAGTACTTC.

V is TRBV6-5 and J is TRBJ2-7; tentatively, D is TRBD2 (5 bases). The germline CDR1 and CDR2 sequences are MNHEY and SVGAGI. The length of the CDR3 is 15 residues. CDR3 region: CASRDGSKGGYEQYF. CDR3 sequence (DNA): TGTGCAAGTCGTGACGGCAGCAAAGGCGGGTACGAGCAGTACTTC.

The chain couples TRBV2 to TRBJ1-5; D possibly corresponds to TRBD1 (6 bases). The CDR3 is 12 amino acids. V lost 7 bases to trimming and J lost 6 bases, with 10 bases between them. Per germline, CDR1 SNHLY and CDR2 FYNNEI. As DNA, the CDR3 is TGTGCCAGCAACCAGGGGCGTCAGCCCCAGCATTTT. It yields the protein CASNQGRQPQHF.

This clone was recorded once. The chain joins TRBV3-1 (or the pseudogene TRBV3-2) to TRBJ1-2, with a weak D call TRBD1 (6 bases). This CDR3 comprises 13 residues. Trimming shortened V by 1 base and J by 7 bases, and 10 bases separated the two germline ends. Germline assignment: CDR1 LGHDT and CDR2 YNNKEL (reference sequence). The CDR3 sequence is CASSQGGQTGYTF. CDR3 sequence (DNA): TGTGCCAGCAGCCAAGGTGGACAGACTGGCTACACCTTC.

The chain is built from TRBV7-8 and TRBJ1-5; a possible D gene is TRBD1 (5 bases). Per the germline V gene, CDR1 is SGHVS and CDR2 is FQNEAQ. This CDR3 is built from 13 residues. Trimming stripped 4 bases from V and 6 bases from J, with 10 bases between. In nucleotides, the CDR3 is TGTGCCAGCAGCTACACAGGAGCTCAGCCCCAGCATTTT. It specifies CASSYTGAQPQHF.

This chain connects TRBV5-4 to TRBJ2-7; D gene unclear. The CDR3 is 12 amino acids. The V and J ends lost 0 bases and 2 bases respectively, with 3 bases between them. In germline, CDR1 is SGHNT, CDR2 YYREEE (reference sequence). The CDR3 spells CASSLDTYEQYF. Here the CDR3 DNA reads TGTGCCAGCAGCTTGGACACCTACGAGCAGTACTTC.

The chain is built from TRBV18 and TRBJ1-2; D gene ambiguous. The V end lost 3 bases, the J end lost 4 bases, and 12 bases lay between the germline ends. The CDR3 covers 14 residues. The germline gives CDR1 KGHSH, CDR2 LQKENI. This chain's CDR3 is CASSPRQEGYGYTF. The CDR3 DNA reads TGTGCCAGCTCACCTCGGCAGGAAGGCTATGGCTACACCTTC. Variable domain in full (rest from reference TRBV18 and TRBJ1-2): NAGVMQNPRHLVRRRGQEARLRCSPMKGHSHVYWYRQLPEEGLKFMVYLQKENIIDESGMPKERFSAEFPKEGPSILRIQQVVRGDSAAYFCASSPRQEGYGYTFGSGTRLTVV.

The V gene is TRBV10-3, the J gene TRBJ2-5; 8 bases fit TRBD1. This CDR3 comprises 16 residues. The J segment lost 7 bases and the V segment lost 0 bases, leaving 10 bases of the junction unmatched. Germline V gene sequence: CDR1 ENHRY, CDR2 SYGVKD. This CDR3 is CAISESMGQDLRTQYF. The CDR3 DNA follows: TGTGCCATCAGTGAGTCAATGGGACAGGACCTTCGGACCCAGTACTTC.

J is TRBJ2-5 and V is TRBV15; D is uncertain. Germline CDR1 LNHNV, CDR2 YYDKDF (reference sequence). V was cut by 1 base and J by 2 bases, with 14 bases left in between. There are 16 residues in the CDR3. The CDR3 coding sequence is TGTGCCACCAGCAGAGCGCCTGCGACTTCGCAAGAGACCCAGTACTTC. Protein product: CATSRAPATSQETQYF.

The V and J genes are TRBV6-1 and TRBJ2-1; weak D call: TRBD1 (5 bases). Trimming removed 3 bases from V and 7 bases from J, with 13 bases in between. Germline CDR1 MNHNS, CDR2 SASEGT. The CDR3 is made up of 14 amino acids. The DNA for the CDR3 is TGTGCCAGCAGTGACCGGACACCTGTGAATGAGCAGTTCTTC. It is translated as CASSDRTPVNEQFF.

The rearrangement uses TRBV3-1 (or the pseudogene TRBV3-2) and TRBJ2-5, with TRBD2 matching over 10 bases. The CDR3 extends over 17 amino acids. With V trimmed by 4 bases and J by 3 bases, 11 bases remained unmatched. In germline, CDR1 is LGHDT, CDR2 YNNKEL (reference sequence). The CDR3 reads CASSPAHRLAGKETQYF. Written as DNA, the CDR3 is TGTGCCAGCAGCCCTGCCCACAGACTAGCGGGCAAAGAGACCCAGTACTTC.

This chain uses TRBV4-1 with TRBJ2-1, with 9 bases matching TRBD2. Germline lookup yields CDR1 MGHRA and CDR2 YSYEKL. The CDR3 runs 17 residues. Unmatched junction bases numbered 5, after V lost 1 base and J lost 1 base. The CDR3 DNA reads TGCGCCAGCAGCCAAGCTTTTAGCGGGGGTTCCTACAATGAGCAGTTCTTC. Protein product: CASSQAFSGGSYNEQFF.

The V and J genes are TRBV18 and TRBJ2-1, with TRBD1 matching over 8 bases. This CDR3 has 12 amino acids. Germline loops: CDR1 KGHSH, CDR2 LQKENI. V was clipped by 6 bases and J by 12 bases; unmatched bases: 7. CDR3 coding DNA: TGTGCCAGCTCGTCTCAGGGGGCCAGGCAGTTCTTC. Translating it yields CASSSQGARQFF.

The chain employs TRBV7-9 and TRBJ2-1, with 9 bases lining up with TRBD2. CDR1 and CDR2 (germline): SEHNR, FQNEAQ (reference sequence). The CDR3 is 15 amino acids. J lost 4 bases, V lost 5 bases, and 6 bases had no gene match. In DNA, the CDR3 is TGTGCCAGCAGCCCCCTAGCGGGAATATACAATGAGCAGTTCTTC. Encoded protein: CASSPLAGIYNEQFF.

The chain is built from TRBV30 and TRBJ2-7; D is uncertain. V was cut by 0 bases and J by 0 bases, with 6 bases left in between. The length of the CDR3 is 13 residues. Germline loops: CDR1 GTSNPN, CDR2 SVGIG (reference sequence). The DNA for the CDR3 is TGTGCCTGGAGTGTGGGCATCTCCTACGAGCAGTACTTC. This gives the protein CAWSVGISYEQYF.

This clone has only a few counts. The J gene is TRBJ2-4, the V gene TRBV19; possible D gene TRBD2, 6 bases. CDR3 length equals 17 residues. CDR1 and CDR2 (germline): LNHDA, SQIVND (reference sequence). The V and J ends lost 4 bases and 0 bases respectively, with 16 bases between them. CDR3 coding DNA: TGTGCCAGTAGTAGAGGGCGGGACGGCGTAGCCAAAAACATTCAGTACTTC. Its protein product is CASSRGRDGVAKNIQYF.